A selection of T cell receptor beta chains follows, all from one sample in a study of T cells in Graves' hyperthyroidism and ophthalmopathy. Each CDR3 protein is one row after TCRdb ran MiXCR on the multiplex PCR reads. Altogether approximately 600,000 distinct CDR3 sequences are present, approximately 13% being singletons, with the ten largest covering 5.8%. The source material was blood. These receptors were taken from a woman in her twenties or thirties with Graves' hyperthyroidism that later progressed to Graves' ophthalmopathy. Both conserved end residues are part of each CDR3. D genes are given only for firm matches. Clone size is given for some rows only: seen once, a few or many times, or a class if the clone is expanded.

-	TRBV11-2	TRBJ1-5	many	TGTGCCAGCAGCTTAGATGTAGAAAGCAATCAGCCCCAGCATTTT	CASSLDVESNQPQHF
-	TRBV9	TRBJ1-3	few	TGTGCCAGCAGCGTAGGGGGAACTCAAGCCGGAAACACCATATATTTT	CASSVGGTQAGNTIYF
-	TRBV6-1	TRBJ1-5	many	TGTGCCAGCAAGCACGGATACAATCAGCCCCAGCATTTT	CASKHGYNQPQHF
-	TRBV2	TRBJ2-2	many	TGTGCCAGCTTCCCCGACACCGGGGAGCTGTTTTTT	CASFPDTGELFF
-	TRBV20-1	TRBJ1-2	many	TGCAGTGCTAGAGACCGTACCGAGTTAGCTAACTATGGCTACACCTTC	CSARDRTELANYGYTF
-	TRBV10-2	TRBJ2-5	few	TGCGCCAGCGAAAACCCGGGGAAGGAGACCCAGTACTTC	CASENPGKETQYF
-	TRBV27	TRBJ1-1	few	TGTGCCAGCAGTCGTTCACAGGGTATGAACACTGAAGCTTTCTTT	CASSRSQGMNTEAFF
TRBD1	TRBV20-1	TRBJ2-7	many	TGCAGTGCCCAAGGACAGGCACCAGCCTACGAGCAGTACTTC	CSAQGQAPAYEQYF
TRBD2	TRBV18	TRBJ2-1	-	TGTGCCAGCTCACCGGGACTAGCGGGGGAATACGAGCAGTTCTTC	CASSPGLAGEYEQFF
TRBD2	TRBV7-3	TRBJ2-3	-	TGTGCCAGCAGCTGGCTCGGGGGGAGCACAGATACGCAGTATTTT	CASSWLGGSTDTQYF